These T cell receptor beta chains were read from a single sample in a study of blood T cell repertoires in COVID-19. This table comes from immunoSEQ multiplex PCR, and its TCRdb copy is limited to in-frame clones, with some not included. The sample consists of a few hundred thousand clones, 85% to 90% of them appearing once. The sequencing sample was made of PBMCs or T cells enriched from blood (not recorded which). These receptors all come from a man younger than 35 who had recovered from COVID-19. Both conserved end residues are part of each CDR3.

j_call: TRBJ2-7
v_call: TRBV6-6
cdr3_aa: CASSYTASGGSDEQYF

j_call: TRBJ1-1
v_call: TRBV2
cdr3_aa: CASRRQRDEAFF

j_call: TRBJ2-1
v_call: TRBV27
cdr3_aa: CASSPLQGLLSYNEQFF

j_call: TRBJ1-2
v_call: TRBV6-5
cdr3_aa: CASSKGQLYGYTF

j_call: TRBJ2-7
v_call: TRBV7-2
cdr3_aa: CASSYATSSDYEQYF

j_call: TRBJ1-1
v_call: TRBV7-9
cdr3_aa: CASSPEQGMNTEAFF

j_call: TRBJ1-1
v_call: TRBV4-2
cdr3_aa: CASSQEGTGGLEAFF

j_call: TRBJ2-1
v_call: TRBV5-6
cdr3_aa: CASSRTSGSYNEQFF

j_call: TRBJ1-1
v_call: TRBV29-1
cdr3_aa: CSVGTAPMNTEAFF

j_call: TRBJ1-6
v_call: TRBV7-2
cdr3_aa: CASTLRPATRSSYNSPLHF

j_call: TRBJ1-5
v_call: TRBV9
cdr3_aa: CASSVGAGGNQPQHF

j_call: TRBJ2-1
v_call: TRBV24-1
cdr3_aa: CATSVAGGVGEQFF

j_call: TRBJ2-1
v_call: TRBV11-3
cdr3_aa: CASSLHGAGGPPEQFF

j_call: TRBJ1-2
v_call: TRBV6-5
cdr3_aa: CASRLTGSDGYTF

j_call: TRBJ2-1
v_call: TRBV5-1
cdr3_aa: CASSLVLAAASSYNEQFF

j_call: TRBJ1-2
v_call: TRBV6-5
cdr3_aa: CASSGPDRVYGYTF

j_call: TRBJ2-7
v_call: TRBV6-5
cdr3_aa: CASRPPTTGGSEQYF

j_call: TRBJ2-1
v_call: TRBV7-3
cdr3_aa: CASSPGGTGNNEQFF

j_call: TRBJ1-1
v_call: TRBV2
cdr3_aa: CASTEEWAGSTEAFF

j_call: TRBJ1-1
v_call: TRBV19
cdr3_aa: CASSDRAIGAFF

j_call: TRBJ2-7
v_call: TRBV4-1
cdr3_aa: CASSMPRTGHEQYF